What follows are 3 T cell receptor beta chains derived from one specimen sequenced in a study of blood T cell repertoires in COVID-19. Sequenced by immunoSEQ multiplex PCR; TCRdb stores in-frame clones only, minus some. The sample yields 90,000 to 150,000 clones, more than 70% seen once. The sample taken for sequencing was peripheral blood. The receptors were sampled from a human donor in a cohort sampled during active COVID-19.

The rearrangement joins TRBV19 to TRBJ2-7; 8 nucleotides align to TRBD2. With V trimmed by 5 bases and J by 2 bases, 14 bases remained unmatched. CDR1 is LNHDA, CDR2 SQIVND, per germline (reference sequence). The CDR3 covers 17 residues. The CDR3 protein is CASSGGPGERGTYEQYF. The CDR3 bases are TGTGCCAGTAGTGGGGGCCCAGGGGAGCGGGGGACCTACGAGCAGTACTTC.

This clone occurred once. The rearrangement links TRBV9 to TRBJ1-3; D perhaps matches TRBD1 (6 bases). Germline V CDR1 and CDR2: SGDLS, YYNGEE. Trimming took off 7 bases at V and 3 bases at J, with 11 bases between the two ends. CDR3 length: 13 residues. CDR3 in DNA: TGTGCCAGCCAGGGACATCGTGGAAACACCATATATTTT. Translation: CASQGHRGNTIYF.

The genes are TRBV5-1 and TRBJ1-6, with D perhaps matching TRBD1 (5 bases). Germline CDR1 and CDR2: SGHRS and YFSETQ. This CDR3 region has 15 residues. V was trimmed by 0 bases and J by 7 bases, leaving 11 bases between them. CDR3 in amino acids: CASSLAGMGNSPLHF. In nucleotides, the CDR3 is TGCGCCAGCAGCTTGGCAGGGATGGGCAATTCACCCCTCCACTTT.